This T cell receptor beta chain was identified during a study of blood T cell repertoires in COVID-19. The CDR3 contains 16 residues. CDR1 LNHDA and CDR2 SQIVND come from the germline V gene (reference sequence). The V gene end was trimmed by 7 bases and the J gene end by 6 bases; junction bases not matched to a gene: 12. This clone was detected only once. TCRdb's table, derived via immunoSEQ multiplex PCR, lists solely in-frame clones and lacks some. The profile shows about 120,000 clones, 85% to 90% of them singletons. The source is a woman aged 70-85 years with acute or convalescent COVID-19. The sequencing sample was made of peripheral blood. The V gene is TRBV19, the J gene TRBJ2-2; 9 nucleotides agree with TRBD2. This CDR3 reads CASTGWGTSIPGELFF. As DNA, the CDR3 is TGTGCCAGTACCGGGTGGGGGACTAGCATTCCCGGGGAGCTGTTTTTT.